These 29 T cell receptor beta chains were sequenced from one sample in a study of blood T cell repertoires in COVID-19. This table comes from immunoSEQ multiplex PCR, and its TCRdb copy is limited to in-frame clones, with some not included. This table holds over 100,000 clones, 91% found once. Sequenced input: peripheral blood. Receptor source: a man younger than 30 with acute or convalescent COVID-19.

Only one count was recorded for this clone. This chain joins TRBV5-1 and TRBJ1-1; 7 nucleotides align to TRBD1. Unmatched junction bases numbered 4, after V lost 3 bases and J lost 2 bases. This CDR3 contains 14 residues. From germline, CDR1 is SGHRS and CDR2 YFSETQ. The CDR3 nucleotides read TGCGCCAGCAGCTCGGGGACAGCCAACACTGAAGCTTTCTTT. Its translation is CASSSGTANTEAFF.

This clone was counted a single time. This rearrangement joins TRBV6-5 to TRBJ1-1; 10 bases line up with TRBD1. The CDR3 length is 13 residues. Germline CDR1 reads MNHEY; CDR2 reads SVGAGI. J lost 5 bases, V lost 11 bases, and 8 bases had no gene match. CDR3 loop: CAALGQGMTEAFF. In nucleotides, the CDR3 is TGTGCCGCCCTGGGACAGGGGATGACTGAAGCTTTCTTT.

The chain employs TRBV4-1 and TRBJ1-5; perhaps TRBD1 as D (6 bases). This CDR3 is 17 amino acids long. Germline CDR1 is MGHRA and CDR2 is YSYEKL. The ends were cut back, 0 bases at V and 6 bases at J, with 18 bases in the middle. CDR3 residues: CASSQDWGTGWAQPQHF. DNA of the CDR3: TGCGCCAGCAGCCAAGATTGGGGAACAGGGTGGGCTCAGCCCCAGCATTTT.

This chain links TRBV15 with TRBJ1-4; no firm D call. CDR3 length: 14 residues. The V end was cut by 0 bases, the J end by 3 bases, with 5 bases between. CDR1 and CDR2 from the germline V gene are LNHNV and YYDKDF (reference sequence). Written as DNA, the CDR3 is TGTGCCACCAGCAGAGAAGGAGCTAATGAAAAACTGTTTTTT. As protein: CATSREGANEKLFF. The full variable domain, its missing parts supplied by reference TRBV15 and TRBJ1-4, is DAMVIQNPRYQVTQFGKPVTLSCSQTLNHNVMYWYQQKSSQAPKLLFHYYDKDFNNEADTPDNFQSRRPNTSFCFLDIRSPGLGDTAMYLCATSREGANEKLFFGSGTQLSVL.

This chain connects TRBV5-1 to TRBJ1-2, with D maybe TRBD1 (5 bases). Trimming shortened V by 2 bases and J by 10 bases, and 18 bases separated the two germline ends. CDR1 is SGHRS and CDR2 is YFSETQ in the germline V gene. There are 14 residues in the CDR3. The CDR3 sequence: CASSFQTVQAAYTF. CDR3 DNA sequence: TGCGCCAGCAGCTTTCAGACAGTACAGGCGGCCTACACCTTC.

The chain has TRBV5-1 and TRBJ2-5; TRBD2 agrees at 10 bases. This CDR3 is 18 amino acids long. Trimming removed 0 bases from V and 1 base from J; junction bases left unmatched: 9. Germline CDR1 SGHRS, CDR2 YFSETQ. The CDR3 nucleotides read TGCGCCAGCAGCTTGGCCTTGGTAGCGGGGGGCACCCAAGAGACCCAGTACTTC. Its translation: CASSLALVAGGTQETQYF. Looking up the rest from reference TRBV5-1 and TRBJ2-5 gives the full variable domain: KAGVTQTPRYLIKTRGQQVTLSCSPISGHRSVSWYQQTPGQGLQFLFEYFSETQRNKGNFPGRFSGRQFSNSRSEMNVSTLELGDSALYLCASSLALVAGGTQETQYFGPGTRLLVL.

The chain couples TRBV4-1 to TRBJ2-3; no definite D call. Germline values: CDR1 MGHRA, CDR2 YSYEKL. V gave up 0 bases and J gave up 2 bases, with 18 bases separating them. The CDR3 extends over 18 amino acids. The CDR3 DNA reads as TGCGCCAGCAGCCAAGAAAGCTGGCCTCCTAGTCTCACAGATACGCAGTATTTT. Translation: CASSQESWPPSLTDTQYF.

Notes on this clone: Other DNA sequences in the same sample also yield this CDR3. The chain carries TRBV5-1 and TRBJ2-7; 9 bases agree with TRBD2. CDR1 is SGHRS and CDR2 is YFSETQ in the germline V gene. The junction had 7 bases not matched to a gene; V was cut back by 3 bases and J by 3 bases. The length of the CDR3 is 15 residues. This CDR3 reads CASSWMLAGDYEQYF. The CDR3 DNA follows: TGCGCCAGCAGCTGGATGTTAGCGGGAGACTACGAGCAGTACTTC.

The CDR3 sequence: CASSPSSNSPLHF. The CDR3 bases are TGTGCCAGCAGCCCCTCCAGTAATTCACCCCTCCACTTT. The J gene is TRBJ1-6, the V gene TRBV3-1 (or the pseudogene TRBV3-2); no reliable D call. In germline, CDR1 is LGHDT, CDR2 YNNKEL (reference sequence). The CDR3 totals 13 residues. Between the trimmed V and J ends, which lost 4 bases and 6 bases, there was a span of 7 bases.

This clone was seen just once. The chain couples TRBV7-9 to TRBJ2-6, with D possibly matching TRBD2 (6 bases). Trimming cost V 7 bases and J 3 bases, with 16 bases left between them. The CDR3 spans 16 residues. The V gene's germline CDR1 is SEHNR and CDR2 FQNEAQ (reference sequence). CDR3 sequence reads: CASTWRAPGGANVLTF. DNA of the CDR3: TGTGCCAGCACCTGGAGGGCGCCAGGTGGGGCCAACGTCCTGACTTTC.

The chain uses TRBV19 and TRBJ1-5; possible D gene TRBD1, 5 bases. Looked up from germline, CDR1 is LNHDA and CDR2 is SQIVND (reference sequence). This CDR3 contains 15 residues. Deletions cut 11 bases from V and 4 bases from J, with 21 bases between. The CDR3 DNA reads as TGTGCCTCTAAAGGAGGGAGAGAGGGGAATCAGCCCCAGCATTTT. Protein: CASKGGREGNQPQHF.

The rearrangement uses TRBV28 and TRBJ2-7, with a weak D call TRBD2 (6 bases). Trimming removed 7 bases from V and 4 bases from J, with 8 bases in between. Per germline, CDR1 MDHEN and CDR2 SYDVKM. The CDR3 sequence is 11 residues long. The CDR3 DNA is TGTGCCAGCAAGGAGGGATACGAGCAGTACTTC. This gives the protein CASKEGYEQYF.

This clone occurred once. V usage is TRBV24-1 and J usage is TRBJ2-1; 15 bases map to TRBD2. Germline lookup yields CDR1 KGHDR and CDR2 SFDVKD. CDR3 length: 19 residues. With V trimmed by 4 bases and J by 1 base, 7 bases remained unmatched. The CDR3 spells CATSERTSGRAWSYNEQFF. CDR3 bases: TGTGCCACCAGTGAGCGGACTAGCGGGAGGGCCTGGTCCTACAATGAGCAGTTCTTC.

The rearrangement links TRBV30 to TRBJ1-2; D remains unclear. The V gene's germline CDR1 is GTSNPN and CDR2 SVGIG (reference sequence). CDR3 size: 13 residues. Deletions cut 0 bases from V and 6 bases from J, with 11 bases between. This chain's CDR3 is CAWSVPQLDGYTF. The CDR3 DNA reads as TGTGCCTGGAGTGTACCTCAGTTGGATGGCTACACCTTC.

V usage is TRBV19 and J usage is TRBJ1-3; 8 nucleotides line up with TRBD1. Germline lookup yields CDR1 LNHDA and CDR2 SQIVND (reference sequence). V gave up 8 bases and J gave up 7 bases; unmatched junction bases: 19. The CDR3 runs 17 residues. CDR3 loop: CASGPPTPGGKGNTIYF. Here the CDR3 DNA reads TGTGCCAGTGGTCCTCCGACTCCAGGGGGCAAAGGGAACACCATATATTTT.

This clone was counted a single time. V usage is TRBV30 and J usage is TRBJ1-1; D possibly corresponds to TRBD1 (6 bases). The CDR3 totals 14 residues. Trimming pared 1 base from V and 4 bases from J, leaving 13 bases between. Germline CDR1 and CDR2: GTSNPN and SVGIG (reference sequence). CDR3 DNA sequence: TGTGCCTGGAGTGCCCCAGGGGAGCGCACTGAAGCTTTCTTT. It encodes CAWSAPGERTEAFF.

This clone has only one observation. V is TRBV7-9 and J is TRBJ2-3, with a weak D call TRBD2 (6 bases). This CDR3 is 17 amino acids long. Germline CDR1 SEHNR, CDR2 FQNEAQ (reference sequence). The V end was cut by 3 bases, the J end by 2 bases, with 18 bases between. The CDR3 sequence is CASSFPSGRGLTDTQYF. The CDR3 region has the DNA TGTGCCAGCAGCTTCCCCAGTGGGCGGGGCCTCACAGATACGCAGTATTTT.

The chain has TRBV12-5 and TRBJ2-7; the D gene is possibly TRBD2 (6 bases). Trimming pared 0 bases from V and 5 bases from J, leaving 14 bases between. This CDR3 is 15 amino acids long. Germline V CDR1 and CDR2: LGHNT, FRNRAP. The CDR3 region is CASGLVLVEGNEQYF. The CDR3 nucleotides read TGTGCTAGTGGTTTGGTACTAGTGGAGGGAAACGAGCAGTACTTC.

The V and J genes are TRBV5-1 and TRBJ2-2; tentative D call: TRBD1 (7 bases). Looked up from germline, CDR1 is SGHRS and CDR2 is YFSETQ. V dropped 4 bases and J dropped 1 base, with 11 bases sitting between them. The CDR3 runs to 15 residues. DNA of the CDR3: TGCGCCAGCAGCCCGGGGGACAGGAACACCGGGGAGCTGTTTTTT. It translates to CASSPGDRNTGELFF.

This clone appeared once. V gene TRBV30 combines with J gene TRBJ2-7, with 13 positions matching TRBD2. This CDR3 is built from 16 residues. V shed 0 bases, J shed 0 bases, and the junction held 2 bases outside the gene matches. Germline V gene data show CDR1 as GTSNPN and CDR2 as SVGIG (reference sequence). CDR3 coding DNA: TGTGCCTGGAGTGTAGGGACTAGCGGGGTCTCCTACGAGCAGTACTTC. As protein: CAWSVGTSGVSYEQYF.

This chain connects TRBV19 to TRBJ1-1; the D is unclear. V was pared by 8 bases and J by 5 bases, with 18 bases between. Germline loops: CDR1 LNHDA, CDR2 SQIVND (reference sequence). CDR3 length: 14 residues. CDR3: CASRYERERTEAFF. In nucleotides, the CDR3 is TGTGCCAGTCGGTACGAGAGGGAGCGAACTGAAGCTTTCTTT.

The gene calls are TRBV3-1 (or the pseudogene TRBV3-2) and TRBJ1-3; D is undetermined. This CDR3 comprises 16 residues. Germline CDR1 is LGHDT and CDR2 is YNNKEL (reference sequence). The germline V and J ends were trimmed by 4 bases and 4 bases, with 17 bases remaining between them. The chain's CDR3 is CASSRNREGWGNTIYF. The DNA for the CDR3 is TGTGCCAGCAGCCGGAACCGGGAGGGATGGGGAAACACCATATATTTT.

Written as DNA, the CDR3 is TGTGCCAGCTCACCACTTCGGGATGGGGACTATGGCTACACCTTC. This translates into CASSPLRDGDYGYTF. V gene TRBV18 combines with J gene TRBJ1-2; D is uncertain. The CDR3 covers 15 residues. Germline V gives CDR1 KGHSH, CDR2 LQKENI. The V end was cut by 1 base, the J end by 3 bases, with 12 bases between.

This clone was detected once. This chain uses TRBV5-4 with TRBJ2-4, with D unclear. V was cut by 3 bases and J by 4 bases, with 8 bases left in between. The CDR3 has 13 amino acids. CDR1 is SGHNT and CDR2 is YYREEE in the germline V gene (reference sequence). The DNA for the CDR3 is TGTGCCAGCAGCTCCCCAACTAAAAACATTCAGTACTTC. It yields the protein CASSSPTKNIQYF. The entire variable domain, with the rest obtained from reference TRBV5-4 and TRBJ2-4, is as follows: ETGVTQSPTHLIKTRGQQVTLRCSSQSGHNTVSWYQQALGQGPQFIFQYYREEENGRGNFPPRFSGLQFPNYSSELNVNALELDDSALYLCASSSPTKNIQYFGAGTRLSVL.

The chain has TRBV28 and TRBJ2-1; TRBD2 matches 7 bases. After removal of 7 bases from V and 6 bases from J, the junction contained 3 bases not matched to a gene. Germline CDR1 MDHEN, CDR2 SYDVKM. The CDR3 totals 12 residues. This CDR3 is CASKRDPNEQFF. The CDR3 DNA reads TGTGCCAGCAAGCGGGACCCCAATGAGCAGTTCTTC.

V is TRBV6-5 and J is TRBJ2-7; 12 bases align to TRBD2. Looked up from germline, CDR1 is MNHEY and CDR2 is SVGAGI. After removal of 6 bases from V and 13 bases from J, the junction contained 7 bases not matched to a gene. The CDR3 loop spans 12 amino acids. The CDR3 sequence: CASSATSGRTYF. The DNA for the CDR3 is TGTGCCAGCAGCGCAACTAGCGGGAGGACCTACTTC.

The CDR3 sequence is CASSYTGVTNEKLFF. CDR3 nucleotide sequence: TGCGCCAGCAGCTATACAGGGGTGACTAATGAAAAACTGTTTTTT. The genes are TRBV5-1 and TRBJ1-4, with TRBD1 matching over 7 bases. CDR1 SGHRS and CDR2 YFSETQ come from the germline V gene. V trimming: 3 bases; J trimming: 2 bases; junction bases outside the gene matches: 4. The CDR3 is 15 residues long.

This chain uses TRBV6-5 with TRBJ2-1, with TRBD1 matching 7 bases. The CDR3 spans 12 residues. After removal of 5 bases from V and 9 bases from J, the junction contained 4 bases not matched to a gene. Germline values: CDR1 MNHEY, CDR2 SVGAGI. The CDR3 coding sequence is TGTGCCAGCAGTCGACAGGGCTTTGAGCAGTTCTTC. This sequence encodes CASSRQGFEQFF.

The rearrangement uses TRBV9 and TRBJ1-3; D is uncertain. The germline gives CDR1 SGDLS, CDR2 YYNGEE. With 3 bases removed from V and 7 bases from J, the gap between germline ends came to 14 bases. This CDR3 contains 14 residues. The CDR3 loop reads CASSGGQTWNTIYF. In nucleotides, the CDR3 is TGTGCCAGCAGCGGAGGTCAGACCTGGAACACCATATATTTT.